This T cell receptor beta chain was recorded in a study of response to subunit inactivated influenza vaccine. Study results and limitations: A suggestion made by the authors is that each seasonal influenza vaccination recruits few new T cells.

V lost 6 bases, J lost 7 bases, and 20 bases stayed unmatched. The CDR3 has 17 amino acids. Germline V lookup: CDR1 MNHEY, CDR2 SVGEGT. Points on this clonotype: Antigen specificity is unknown.

TCRdb ran MiXCR on the RT-PCR reads and lists one entry per CDR3 protein. The sample lists some 640,000 distinct CDR3 sequences, roughly 13% occurring once. This rearrangement joins TRBV6-2 or TRBV6-3 to TRBJ2-5; 7 nucleotides agree with TRBD1. The sequence was collected from a man over 45 who received an inactivated influenza vaccine. The sample was PBMCs from blood, taken roughly 15 days before vaccination. This CDR3 reads CASSPKPRTGARGTQYF. The CDR3 nucleotides read TGTGCCAGCAGCCCCAAGCCCCGGACAGGCGCAAGGGGGACCCAGTACTTC.